These 19 T cell receptor beta chains came from one sample sequenced in a study of cytomegalovirus exposure and HLA in healthy donors. In the PCR, 60 Vbeta and 13 Jbeta primers were used. Generated by immunoSEQ multiplex PCR, the TCRdb table keeps only in-frame clones and is missing some. Counted here are over 65,000 clones, around three quarters occurring once; the ten biggest clones make up 7% to 7.5%. Sequences were obtained from PBMCs. All receptors derive from a woman between 35 and 50 years old in good health and CMV-seronegative.

This sequence joins TRBV11-3 and TRBJ1-1; perhaps TRBD1 as D (5 bases). Deletions cut 5 bases from V and 7 bases from J, with 14 bases between. Germline assignment: CDR1 SGHNT and CDR2 YENEEA. The CDR3 contains 13 residues. The CDR3 nucleotides are TGTGCCAGCAGCGCCCGGGGGACGGATGAAGCTTTCTTT. It yields the protein CASSARGTDEAFF. Full variable domain (remainder filled in from reference TRBV11-3 and TRBJ1-1): EAGVVQSPRYKIIEKKQPVAFWCNPISGHNTLYWYLQNLGQGPELLIRYENEEAVDDSQLPKDRFSAERLKGVDSTLKIQPAELGDSAVYLCASSARGTDEAFFGQGTRLTVV.

The CDR3 nucleotides read TGTGCCAGCAGCAAAATCAGTTTGGGGCCCTCTTCCTCGCCCCAGCATTTT. Encoded protein: CASSKISLGPSSSPQHF. The J gene is TRBJ1-5, the V gene TRBV21-1; no check of the table's D call, TRBD1, against the DNA was made. TRBV21-1 is assigned pseudogene status. This CDR3 region has 17 residues.

V is TRBV19 and J is TRBJ2-5; TRBD2 matches 14 bases. V was clipped by 3 bases and J by 4 bases; unmatched bases: 4. CDR1 LNHDA and CDR2 SQIVND come from the germline V gene (reference sequence). The CDR3 totals 16 residues. CDR3 coding DNA: TGTGCCAGTAGTATTCGACTAGCGGGAGGGGGAGAGACCCAGTACTTC. This translates into CASSIRLAGGGETQYF.

The rearrangement joins TRBV18 to TRBJ1-3; D unresolved. With 3 bases removed from V and 0 bases from J, the gap between germline ends came to 9 bases. Per the germline V gene, CDR1 is KGHSH and CDR2 is LQKENI. The CDR3 spans 15 residues. CDR3 region: CASSPGRISGNTIYF. For the CDR3, the DNA is TGTGCCAGCTCACCCGGGAGAATCTCTGGAAACACCATATATTTT. Full variable domain (rest looked up from reference TRBV18 and TRBJ1-3): NAGVMQNPRHLVRRRGQEARLRCSPMKGHSHVYWYRQLPEEGLKFMVYLQKENIIDESGMPKERFSAEFPKEGPSILRIQQVVRGDSAAYFCASSPGRISGNTIYFGEGSWLTVV.

This rearrangement joins TRBV6-1 to TRBJ2-1, with 14 bases fitting TRBD2. The V and J ends lost 2 bases and 0 bases, in that order; junction bases with no gene match: 6. The CDR3 length is 19 residues. The germline V gene has CDR1 MNHNS and CDR2 SASEGT. CDR3 region: CASSELGLAGEGSYNEQFF. Written as DNA, the CDR3 is TGTGCCAGCAGTGAATTGGGACTAGCGGGAGAGGGCTCCTACAATGAGCAGTTCTTC.

The genes are TRBV30 and TRBJ1-2; 8 bases are shared with TRBD1. CDR3 size: 12 residues. Losses at the gene ends were 3 bases for V and 6 bases for J; bases not matched to a gene: 3. Germline CDR1 GTSNPN, CDR2 SVGIG (reference sequence). CDR3 sequence reads: CAWSAQGDGYTF. The CDR3 nucleotides read TGTGCCTGGAGCGCACAGGGGGATGGCTACACCTTC.

The chain couples TRBV7-9 to TRBJ2-3; 7 bases fit TRBD1. Germline V gene lookup returns CDR1 SEHNR and CDR2 FQNEAQ (reference sequence). The CDR3 has 14 residues. The J segment lost 9 bases and the V segment lost 3 bases, leaving 9 bases of the junction unmatched. The CDR3 spells CASSLTGSEGTQYF. In nucleotides, the CDR3 is TGTGCCAGCAGCTTGACAGGGTCTGAGGGCACGCAGTATTTT.

This chain connects TRBV30 to TRBJ2-4; TRBD1 matches at 7 bases. This CDR3 region has 16 residues. Germline loops: CDR1 GTSNPN, CDR2 SVGIG (reference sequence). J lost 2 bases, V lost 2 bases, and 9 bases had no gene match. DNA for the CDR3: TGTGCCTGGAGTAGGGGGCAGTACCTAACCAAAAACATTCAGTACTTC. It codes for CAWSRGQYLTKNIQYF.

This rearrangement joins TRBV19 to TRBJ1-2; 9 bases are shared with TRBD1. The V gene's germline CDR1 is LNHDA and CDR2 SQIVND (reference sequence). The CDR3 length is 14 residues. V gave up 5 bases and J gave up 5 bases; unmatched junction bases: 6. The CDR3 region has the DNA TGTGCCAGTAGTGGACAGGGGAGAAGTTATGGCTACACCTTC. This codes for CASSGQGRSYGYTF.

This clone was seen once. The V and J genes are TRBV7-7 and TRBJ2-1; 7 bases are shared with TRBD2. The ends lost 1 base at V and 3 bases at J; junction bases unmatched: 6. The CDR3 loop spans 16 amino acids. Germline CDR1 and CDR2: SSHAT and FNYEAQ (reference sequence). The chain's CDR3 is CASSLGAGDGYNEQFF. The CDR3 DNA reads as TGTGCCAGCAGCTTAGGGGCGGGGGATGGCTACAATGAGCAGTTCTTC.

V usage is TRBV25-1 and J usage is TRBJ1-2; D possibly corresponds to TRBD1 (5 bases). The CDR3 totals 12 residues. Germline CDR1 reads MGHDK; CDR2 reads SYGVNS. Trimming removed 4 bases from V and 7 bases from J, with 10 bases in between. In DNA, the CDR3 is TGTGCCAGCAGTGGGTCCACAGGTGGCTACACCTTC. It translates to CASSGSTGGYTF.

V and J are TRBV19 and TRBJ2-2, with D maybe TRBD2 (5 bases). Trimming took 6 bases from V and 7 from J, leaving 15 bases between them. CDR3 length: 14 residues. Germline lookup yields CDR1 LNHDA and CDR2 SQIVND (reference sequence). In DNA form, the CDR3 reads TGTGCCAGTAGACCCGACTACGGTGGCGGGGAGCTGTTTTTT. Residues: CASRPDYGGGELFF.

The V call is TRBV18, the J call TRBJ1-3; maybe TRBD1 (5 bases). V lost 2 bases and J lost 0, with 11 bases in between. Germline V gene lookup returns CDR1 KGHSH and CDR2 LQKENI. The CDR3 has 16 residues. The CDR3 loop reads CASSPRGRVSGNTIYF. The CDR3 region has the DNA TGTGCCAGCTCACCAAGGGGCCGCGTCTCTGGAAACACCATATATTTT.

V and J are TRBV6-6 and TRBJ1-2; 7 bases map to TRBD1. Germline V gene data show CDR1 as MNHNY and CDR2 as SVGAGI (reference sequence). The CDR3 spans 16 residues. The V segment lost 0 bases and the J segment 4 bases; nucleotides outside the gene matches: 8. CDR3 in amino acids: CASSYSGRGQGYGYTF. CDR3 nucleotide sequence: TGTGCCAGCAGTTACTCGGGTAGGGGGCAGGGCTATGGCTACACCTTC.

This clone was observed a handful of times. The rearrangement links TRBV6-1 to TRBJ1-4, with a tentative D call TRBD1 (5 bases). V dropped 6 bases and J dropped 6 bases, with 17 bases sitting between them. Germline CDR1 reads MNHNS; CDR2 reads SASEGT. The CDR3 is made up of 15 amino acids. In DNA form, the CDR3 reads TGTGCCAGCAGCCCTCGGTGGGGGGGGGATGAAAAACTGTTTTTT. It codes for CASSPRWGGDEKLFF.

The chain uses TRBV28 and TRBJ1-1, with D unresolved. The CDR3 is 14 amino acids. With 6 bases removed from V and 1 base from J, the gap between germline ends came to 12 bases. CDR1 and CDR2 from the germline V gene are MDHEN and SYDVKM. The CDR3 coding sequence is TGTGCCAGCAGCCTTATGCGGGGGAACACTGAAGCTTTCTTT. It is translated as CASSLMRGNTEAFF.

This clone is a singleton in its sample. The genes are TRBV10-1 and TRBJ2-2; tentative D call: TRBD2 (5 bases). The CDR3 covers 15 residues. Germline V lookup: CDR1 WNHNN, CDR2 SYGVQD (reference sequence). The ends were cut back, 0 bases at V and 5 bases at J, with 10 bases in the middle. This CDR3 is CASSESFRGTGELFF. As DNA, the CDR3 is TGCGCCAGCAGTGAGTCTTTCCGGGGTACCGGGGAGCTGTTTTTT.

The rearrangement uses TRBV28 and TRBJ2-7; TRBD2 matches at 8 bases. The CDR3 consists of 14 residues. V was pared by 3 bases and J by 0 bases, with 1 base of the junction left unmatched. The germline V gene encodes CDR1 MDHEN and CDR2 SYDVKM. CDR3 sequence (DNA): TGTGCCAGCAGTTTGCGGGAGGACTCCTACGAGCAGTACTTC. The encoded protein is CASSLREDSYEQYF.

This clone has just a few counts. The chain links TRBV5-1 to TRBJ1-4; maybe TRBD1 (5 bases). The V end was cut by 3 bases, the J end by 3 bases, with 12 bases between. The CDR3 contains 15 residues. Per the germline V gene, CDR1 is SGHRS and CDR2 is YFSETQ. The CDR3 sequence: CASSSWGEANEKLFF. CDR3 nucleotides: TGCGCCAGCAGCTCATGGGGGGAAGCTAATGAAAAACTGTTTTTT.